The 22 T cell receptor beta chains given below trace back to one sample, sequenced in a study of chemoradiotherapy in HPV16-positive cancers (dated by TCRdb to 2021 to 2024). The library was prepared using the immunoSEQ multiplex PCR assay. TCRdb obtained this table from immuneACCESS and retained in-frame rearrangements with V and J assigned. These tables miss some clones; where compared with another copy, unresolved V genes account for less than half of the shortfall, and the remainder is unexplained. The sample table records 20,000 or so clones; approximately 80% of these occur just once. The ten biggest clones cover roughly 3.7% of the sample. The source material was blood, sampled from a patient who underwent chemoradiotherapy. The origin of the receptors is a human donor with HPV-associated anogenital cancer.

The chain combines TRBV19 with TRBJ2-3; D is unresolved. This CDR3 has 14 amino acids. V lost 4 bases, J lost 2 bases, and 10 bases lay in between. Germline V CDR1 and CDR2: LNHDA, SQIVND (reference sequence). In DNA form, the CDR3 reads TGTGCCAGTAGTAAAAACTTCGACACAGATACGCAGTATTTT. Its protein product is CASSKNFDTDTQYF.

V is TRBV6-1 and J is TRBJ1-3; no clear D. V lost 1 base, J lost 3 bases, and 4 bases lay in between. The CDR3 loop spans 13 amino acids. Germline V gene data show CDR1 as MNHNS and CDR2 as SASEGT. The CDR3 nucleotides read TGTGCCAGCAGTGAAGTGGATGGAAACACCATATATTTT. It codes for CASSEVDGNTIYF.

This sequence joins TRBV7-9 and TRBJ1-6; the D gene is possibly TRBD1 (5 bases). Germline lookup yields CDR1 SEHNR and CDR2 FQNEAQ (reference sequence). The CDR3 covers 14 residues. V lost 5 bases to trimming and J lost 7 bases, with 12 bases between them. The CDR3 region is CASSPTGLNSPLHF. The CDR3 DNA sequence: TGTGCCAGCAGCCCCACAGGCCTCAATTCACCCCTCCACTTT.

The chain has TRBV28 and TRBJ2-7, with TRBD2 matching over 15 bases. The CDR3 loop spans 14 amino acids. Germline V gives CDR1 MDHEN, CDR2 SYDVKM. V shed 4 bases and J 6 bases; nucleotides not matched to a gene: 1. The DNA of the CDR3 is TGTGCCAGCAGTTCGGGACTAGCGGGGGGCGAGCAGTACTTC. Translated, it gives CASSSGLAGGEQYF.

The chain joins TRBV28 to TRBJ2-1; possible D gene TRBD2, 6 bases. There are 14 residues in the CDR3. Germline CDR1 reads MDHEN; CDR2 reads SYDVKM. Trimming stripped 4 bases from V and 6 bases from J, with 13 bases between. The CDR3 DNA reads TGTGCCAGCAGTTACGGGCTAGCGAGCAATGAGCAGTTCTTC. As protein: CASSYGLASNEQFF.

The chain has TRBV7-2 and TRBJ2-3, with 10 bases matching TRBD1. Germline V gene lookup returns CDR1 SGHTA and CDR2 FQGNSA. Trimming removed 7 bases from V and 3 bases from J; junction bases left unmatched: 13. The CDR3 has 17 residues. CDR3: CASTIPGTGVYTDTQYF. CDR3 nucleotides: TGTGCCAGCACCATACCGGGGACAGGGGTTTATACAGATACGCAGTATTTT.

The gene calls are TRBV18 and TRBJ1-1; 7 bases match TRBD1. The CDR3 totals 16 residues. Trimming removed 3 bases from V and 2 bases from J; junction bases left unmatched: 9. Germline V CDR1 and CDR2: KGHSH, LQKENI. CDR3 sequence reads: CASSPFPGQKNTEAFF. The CDR3 DNA reads TGTGCCAGCTCACCTTTCCCGGGACAGAAAAACACTGAAGCTTTCTTT.

This clone was seen a single time. The J gene is TRBJ2-5, the V gene TRBV9; 8 bases are shared with TRBD2. Germline loops: CDR1 SGDLS, CDR2 YYNGEE. The CDR3 loop spans 15 amino acids. J gave up 3 bases and V 3 bases, and 7 bases lay outside the gene matches. DNA for the CDR3: TGTGCCAGCAGCGCCGGGGGGGCCACTAAAGAGACCCAGTACTTC. Translated: CASSAGGATKETQYF.

This clone has only a few counts. The V call is TRBV2, the J call TRBJ1-6; 7 bases agree with TRBD1. Per germline, CDR1 SNHLY and CDR2 FYNNEI. The CDR3 is made up of 14 amino acids. After removal of 6 bases from V and 13 bases from J, the junction contained 12 bases not matched to a gene. The CDR3 sequence: CASSSGTVSIPLHF. The CDR3 region has the DNA TGTGCCAGCAGCTCCGGGACAGTCTCTATCCCCCTCCACTTT.

The chain combines TRBV6-5 with TRBJ1-1; D remains unclear. Germline V gene sequence: CDR1 MNHEY, CDR2 SVGAGI. Trimming stripped 2 bases from V and 5 bases from J, with 18 bases between. The CDR3 covers 16 residues. This chain's CDR3 is CASSYRRASQGTEAFF. Here the CDR3 DNA reads TGTGCCAGCAGTTACAGGAGGGCTTCTCAAGGGACTGAAGCTTTCTTT.

This clone was seen only a few times. J is TRBJ1-3 and V is TRBV7-9; possible D gene TRBD1, 5 bases. V was shortened by 0 bases and J by 2 bases, with 11 bases between the two germline ends. This CDR3 has 16 amino acids. Per germline, CDR1 SEHNR and CDR2 FQNEAQ (reference sequence). The DNA for the CDR3 is TGTGCCAGCAGCTTAGCCCAAGGAGGGGCTGGAAACACCATATATTTT. Protein: CASSLAQGGAGNTIYF.

The chain has TRBV7-6 and TRBJ2-7; the D is unclear. Trimming cost V 1 base and J 5 bases, with 9 bases left between them. The germline V gene encodes CDR1 SGHVS and CDR2 FNYEAQ. There are 13 residues in the CDR3. The DNA for the CDR3 is TGTGCCAGCAGCTTAGGGGCAAGCAACGAGCAGTACTTC. Translated: CASSLGASNEQYF.

The chain uses TRBV5-6 and TRBJ1-2; no firm D call. In germline, CDR1 is SGHDT, CDR2 YYEEEE. The length of the CDR3 is 13 residues. Trimming stripped 2 bases from V and 6 bases from J, with 11 bases between. This CDR3 is CASSFGPSDGYTF. CDR3 nucleotide sequence: TGTGCCAGCAGCTTCGGGCCGTCGGATGGCTACACCTTC. The full variable domain, in which reference TRBV5-6 and TRBJ1-2 provide the parts outside the CDR3, is DAGVTQSPTHLIKTRGQQVTLRCSPKSGHDTVSWYQQALGQGPQFIFQYYEEEERQRGNFPDRFSGHQFPNYSSELNVNALLLGDSALYLCASSFGPSDGYTFGSGTRLTVV.

Here the CDR3 reads CASYGIAYGYTF. CDR3 DNA sequence: TGTGCCAGTTACGGGATTGCTTATGGCTACACCTTC. V gene TRBV2 combines with J gene TRBJ1-2; D is uncertain. CDR3 length equals 12 residues. V lost 9 bases and J lost 5, with 13 bases in between. Germline V lookup: CDR1 SNHLY, CDR2 FYNNEI.

The genes are TRBV5-8 and TRBJ1-6; D gene uncertain. The germline V gene has CDR1 SGHTS and CDR2 YDEGEE. The CDR3 has 16 residues. V lost 2 bases and J lost 7, with 16 bases in between. DNA for the CDR3: TGTGCCAGCAGCTTCCTGGAGGGCTTAATAAATTCACCCCTCCACTTT. Translated: CASSFLEGLINSPLHF. Filled out from reference TRBV5-8 and TRBJ1-6, the complete variable domain reads EAGVTQSPTHLIKTRGQQATLRCSPISGHTSVYWYQQALGLGLQFLLWYDEGEERNRGNFPPRFSGRQFPNYSSELNVNALELEDSALYLCASSFLEGLINSPLHFGNGTRLTVT.

This clone was seen just once. The chain carries TRBV6-5 and TRBJ1-2; possibly TRBD1 for D (5 bases). Germline loops: CDR1 MNHEY, CDR2 SVGAGI. This CDR3 has 15 residues. With 2 bases removed from V and 2 bases from J, the gap between germline ends came to 12 bases. CDR3 loop: CASSYRVGGNYGYTF. CDR3 sequence (DNA): TGTGCCAGCAGTTACAGGGTCGGGGGGAACTATGGCTACACCTTC.

This clone was counted a single time. The chain joins TRBV7-9 to TRBJ1-5; no definite D call. Germline values: CDR1 SEHNR, CDR2 FQNEAQ (reference sequence). The CDR3 contains 13 residues. The V gene lost 2 bases and the J gene lost 9 bases, with 11 bases spanning the gap. This chain's CDR3 is CASSLTGFGPQHF. CDR3 DNA sequence: TGTGCCAGCAGCTTAACGGGGTTCGGGCCCCAGCATTTT.

This rearrangement joins TRBV9 to TRBJ1-6; D possibly corresponds to TRBD1 (6 bases). V was clipped by 3 bases and J by 5 bases, with 18 bases between them. The CDR3 covers 17 residues. Germline V gene sequence: CDR1 SGDLS, CDR2 YYNGEE. The CDR3 nucleotides read TGTGCCAGCAGCGCACCGGGACAATCTATCGATAATTCACCCCTCCACTTT. It encodes CASSAPGQSIDNSPLHF.

This clone has a handful of counts. V gene TRBV4-3 combines with J gene TRBJ2-7; 11 bases align to TRBD1. The CDR3 length is 17 residues. Germline V gene sequence: CDR1 LGHNA, CDR2 YSLEER. V gave up 3 bases and J gave up 7 bases; unmatched junction bases: 14. As DNA, the CDR3 is TGCGCCAGCAGCCAGCAGATACCGGGACAGGGGGATGGGGAGCAGTACTTC. Amino acids: CASSQQIPGQGDGEQYF.

The V call is TRBV19, the J call TRBJ1-1; 7 bases match TRBD1. V was pared by 3 bases and J by 4 bases, with 5 bases of the junction left unmatched. This CDR3 has 14 residues. The germline V gene has CDR1 LNHDA and CDR2 SQIVND (reference sequence). This CDR3 reads CASSIQGVGTEAFF. In DNA, the CDR3 is TGTGCCAGTAGTATCCAGGGGGTGGGCACTGAAGCTTTCTTT.

J is TRBJ2-5 and V is TRBV11-3; D may correspond to TRBD1 or TRBD2 (6 bases each). The CDR3 sequence is 13 residues long. From germline, CDR1 is SGHNT and CDR2 YENEEA. V lost 4 bases and J lost 5, with 11 bases in between. CDR3 in amino acids: CASSSGGVETQYF. The CDR3 nucleotides read TGTGCCAGCAGCTCCGGGGGCGTGGAGACCCAGTACTTC.

The chain joins TRBV6-6 to TRBJ2-1; 12 bases are a match to TRBD2. In germline, CDR1 is MNHNY, CDR2 SVGAGI (reference sequence). Trimming at V came to 2 bases and at J to 7 bases, leaving 6 bases not matched to a gene. CDR3 size: 16 residues. The CDR3 bases are TGTGCCAGCAGTTACCCCGCGCTAGCGGGGGGGAATGAGCAGTTCTTC. This codes for CASSYPALAGGNEQFF.